The T cell receptor (beta chain) under discussion was sequenced for a study of blood T cell repertoires in COVID-19. V dropped 9 bases and J dropped 7; count of bases not matched to a gene: 9. CDR3 length equals 14 residues. Germline CDR1 is LNHDA and CDR2 is SQIVND (reference sequence). This table comes from immunoSEQ multiplex PCR, and its TCRdb copy is limited to in-frame clones, with some not included. Here the sample spans under 250,000 clones, 82% being singletons. This clone was detected only a few times. The chain combines TRBV19 with TRBJ1-6; 7 bases agree with TRBD1. The sequenced sample consisted of peripheral blood. The TCR originated in a woman between 70 and 85 years old with COVID-19, enrolled during active disease. DNA for the CDR3: TGTGCCAGCAGAAGCCGGGACAGCAATTCACCCCTCCACTTT. Its protein is CASRSRDSNSPLHF.